The sequence of this T cell receptor (beta chain) was determined in a study of cytomegalovirus exposure and HLA in healthy donors. Notes on the study in general: When analyzed later, a missense DCLRE1C variant was found to be linked to TCR beta V- and J-gene trimming.

Trimming shortened V by 4 bases and J by 0 bases, and 6 bases separated the two germline ends. This CDR3 spans 13 amino acids. Per germline, CDR1 SGHTA and CDR2 FQGTGA. Of note for this clone: Antigen unknown.

With 60 Vbeta and 13 Jbeta primers, the PCR was carried out. Original data processing: Unique TCR beta chains totaled some 80 million in a later count, with approximately 11 million of them shared. Sequenced by immunoSEQ multiplex PCR; TCRdb stores in-frame clones only, minus some. V and J calls and clone size are copied from that table; D and trimming were computed from the DNA. Of about 270,000 clones in the sample, just over 70% were seen once. The sequencing sample was made of PBMCs. V is TRBV7-3 and J is TRBJ2-5; D unresolved. The origin of this receptor is a female donor in good health and CMV-seronegative. In DNA, the CDR3 is TGTGCCAGCAGCTCCCAGTACCAAGAGACCCAGTACTTC. It is translated as CASSSQYQETQYF.